This T cell receptor beta chain was sequenced in a study of esophageal squamous cell carcinoma under preoperative chemotherapy. Time point indicated: after preoperative PTX-NDP chemotherapy. In its sample, this clonotype was seen many times. Given a much more abundant clone one base away, this may be a read error. MiXCR, applied by TCRdb to the PCR reads, yields one record per CDR3 protein. The table shows some 32,000 distinct CDR3 sequences, with around half occurring only once. Sampling was done from a patient given preoperative chemotherapy. The clonotype was recovered from a human donor with esophageal squamous cell carcinoma. The donor label of this sample is uncertain.

The CDR3, as DNA: TGTGCCAGCAGGGGACAGACGGAGACCCAGTTCTTC. Protein: CASRGQTETQFF. The genes are TRBV12-3 or TRBV12-4 and TRBJ2-1; 7 nucleotides match TRBD1. This CDR3 contains 12 residues. Trimming took 6 bases from V and 13 from J; bases not matched to a gene: 9.